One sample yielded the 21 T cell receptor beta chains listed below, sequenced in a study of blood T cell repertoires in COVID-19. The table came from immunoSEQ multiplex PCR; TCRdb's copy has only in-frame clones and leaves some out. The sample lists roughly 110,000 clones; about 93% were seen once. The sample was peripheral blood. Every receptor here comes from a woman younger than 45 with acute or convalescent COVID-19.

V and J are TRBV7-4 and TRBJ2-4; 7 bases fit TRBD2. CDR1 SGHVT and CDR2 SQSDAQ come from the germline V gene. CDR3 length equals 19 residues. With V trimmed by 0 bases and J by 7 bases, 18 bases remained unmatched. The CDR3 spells CASSLALTGGNLPGNIQYF. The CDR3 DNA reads TGTGCCAGCAGCTTAGCCTTAACGGGAGGTAACCTCCCAGGGAACATTCAGTACTTC.

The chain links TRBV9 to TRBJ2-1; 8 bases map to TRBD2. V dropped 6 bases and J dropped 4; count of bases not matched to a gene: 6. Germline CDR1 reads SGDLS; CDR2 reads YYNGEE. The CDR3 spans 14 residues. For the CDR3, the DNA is TGTGCCAGCACGCGGGAGGCCCAATACAATGAGCAGTTCTTC. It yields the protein CASTREAQYNEQFF.

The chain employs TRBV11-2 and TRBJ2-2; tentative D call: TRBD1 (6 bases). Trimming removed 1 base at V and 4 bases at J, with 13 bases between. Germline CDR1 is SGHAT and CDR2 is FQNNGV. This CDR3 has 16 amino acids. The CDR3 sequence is CASSLAWARGTGELFF. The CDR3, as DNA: TGTGCCAGCAGCTTAGCCTGGGCCAGGGGCACCGGGGAGCTGTTTTTT.

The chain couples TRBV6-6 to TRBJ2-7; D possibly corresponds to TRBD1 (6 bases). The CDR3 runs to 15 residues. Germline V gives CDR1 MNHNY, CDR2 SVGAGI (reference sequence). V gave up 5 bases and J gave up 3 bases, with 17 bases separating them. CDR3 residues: CASSIYGRQDYEQYF. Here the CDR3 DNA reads TGTGCCAGCAGTATCTACGGCCGACAGGACTACGAGCAGTACTTC.

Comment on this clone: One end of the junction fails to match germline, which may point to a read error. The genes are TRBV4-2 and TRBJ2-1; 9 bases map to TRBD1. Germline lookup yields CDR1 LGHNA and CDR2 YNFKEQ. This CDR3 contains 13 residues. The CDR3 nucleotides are TGTGCCAGCAGACAAGACAGGGGGTTTTTTCAGTTCTTC. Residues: CASRQDRGFFQFF.

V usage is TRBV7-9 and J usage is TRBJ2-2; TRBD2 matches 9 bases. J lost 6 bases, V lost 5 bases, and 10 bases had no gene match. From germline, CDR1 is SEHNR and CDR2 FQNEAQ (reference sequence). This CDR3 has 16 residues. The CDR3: CASSIPGLAKAGELFF. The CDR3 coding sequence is TGTGCCAGCAGCATTCCGGGACTAGCTAAGGCCGGGGAGCTGTTTTTT.

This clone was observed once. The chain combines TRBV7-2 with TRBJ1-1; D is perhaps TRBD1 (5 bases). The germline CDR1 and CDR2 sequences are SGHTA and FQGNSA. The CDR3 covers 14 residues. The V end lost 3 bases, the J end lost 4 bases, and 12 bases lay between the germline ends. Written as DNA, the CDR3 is TGTGCCAGCAGCTTGATCCAGGGCTCCACTGAAGCTTTCTTT. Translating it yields CASSLIQGSTEAFF.

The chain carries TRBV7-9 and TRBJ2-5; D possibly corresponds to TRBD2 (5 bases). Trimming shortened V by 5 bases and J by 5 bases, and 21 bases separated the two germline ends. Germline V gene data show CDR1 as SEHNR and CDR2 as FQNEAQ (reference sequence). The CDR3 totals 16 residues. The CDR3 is CASSPPFIRDWETQYF. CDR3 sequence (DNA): TGTGCCAGCAGCCCACCATTTATCCGGGATTGGGAGACCCAGTACTTC.

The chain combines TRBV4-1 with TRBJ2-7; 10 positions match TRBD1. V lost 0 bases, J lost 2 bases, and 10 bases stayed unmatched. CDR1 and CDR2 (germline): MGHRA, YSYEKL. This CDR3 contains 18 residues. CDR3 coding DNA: TGCGCCAGCAGCCAAGATTCGCGACAGGGGGCTTGGGCCTACGAGCAGTACTTC. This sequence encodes CASSQDSRQGAWAYEQYF.

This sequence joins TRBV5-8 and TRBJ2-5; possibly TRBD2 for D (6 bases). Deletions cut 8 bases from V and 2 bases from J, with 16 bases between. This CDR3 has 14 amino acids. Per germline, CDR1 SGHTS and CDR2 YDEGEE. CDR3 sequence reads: CASPEGLMQETQYF. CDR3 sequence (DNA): TGTGCCAGTCCGGAGGGCCTAATGCAAGAGACCCAGTACTTC.

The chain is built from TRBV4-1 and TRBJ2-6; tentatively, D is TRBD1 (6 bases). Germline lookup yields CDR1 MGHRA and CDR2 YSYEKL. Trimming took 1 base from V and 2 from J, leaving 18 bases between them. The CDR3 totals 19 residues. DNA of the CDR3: TGCGCCAGCAGCCAAGTAGCAGGGGTTGAAATGACTGGGGCCAACGTCCTGACTTTC. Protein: CASSQVAGVEMTGANVLTF.

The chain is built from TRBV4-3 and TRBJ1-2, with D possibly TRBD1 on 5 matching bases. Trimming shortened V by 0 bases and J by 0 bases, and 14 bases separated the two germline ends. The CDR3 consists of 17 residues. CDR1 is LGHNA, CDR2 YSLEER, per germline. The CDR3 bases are TGCGCCAGCAGCCAAGATTTGCGGGACGGACCTAACTATGGCTACACCTTC. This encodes CASSQDLRDGPNYGYTF.

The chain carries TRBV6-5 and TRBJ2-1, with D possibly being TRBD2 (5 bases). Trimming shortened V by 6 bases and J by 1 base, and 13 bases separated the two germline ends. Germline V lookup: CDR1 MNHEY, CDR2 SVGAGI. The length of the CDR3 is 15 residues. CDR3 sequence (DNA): TGTGCCAGCAGACAAGCTAGCTGGTCCTACAATGAGCAGTTCTTC. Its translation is CASRQASWSYNEQFF.

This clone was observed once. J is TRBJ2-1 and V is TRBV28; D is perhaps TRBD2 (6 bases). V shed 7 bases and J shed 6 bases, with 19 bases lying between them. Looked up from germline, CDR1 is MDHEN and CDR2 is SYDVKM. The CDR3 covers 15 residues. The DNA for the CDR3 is TGTGCCAGCACTTCCGGAGGGTGGCGTGGCAATGAGCAGTTCTTC. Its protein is CASTSGGWRGNEQFF.

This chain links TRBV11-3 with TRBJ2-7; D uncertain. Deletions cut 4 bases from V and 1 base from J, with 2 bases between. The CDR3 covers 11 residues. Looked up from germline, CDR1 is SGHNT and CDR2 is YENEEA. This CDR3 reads CASSSSYEQYF. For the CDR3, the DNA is TGTGCCAGCAGCTCTTCCTACGAGCAGTACTTC.

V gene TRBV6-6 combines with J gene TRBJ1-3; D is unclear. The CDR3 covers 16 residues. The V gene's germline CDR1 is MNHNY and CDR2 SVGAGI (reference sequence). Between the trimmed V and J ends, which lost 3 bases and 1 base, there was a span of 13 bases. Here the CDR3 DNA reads TGTGCCAGCAGTTATGGTGACGGGTTTTCTGGAAACACCATATATTTT. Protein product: CASSYGDGFSGNTIYF.

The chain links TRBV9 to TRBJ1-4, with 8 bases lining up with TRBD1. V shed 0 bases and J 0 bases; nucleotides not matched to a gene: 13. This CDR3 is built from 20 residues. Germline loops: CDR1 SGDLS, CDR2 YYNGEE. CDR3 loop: CASSVESGDRWSPTNEKLFF. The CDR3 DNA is TGTGCCAGCAGCGTAGAATCCGGGGACAGGTGGAGCCCAACTAATGAAAAACTGTTTTTT.

The DNA of the CDR3 is TGCGCCAGCAGTCTCAACCCAGGGACAGGGTCTTACCAATGCTCTGGAAACACCATATATTTT. Its translation: CASSLNPGTGSYQCSGNTIYF. The gene calls are TRBV23-1 and TRBJ1-3; 9 nucleotides agree with TRBD1. TRBV23-1 belongs to the ORF category, with a function that is uncertain. J lost 0 bases, V lost 4 bases, and 19 bases had no gene match. This CDR3 spans 21 amino acids.

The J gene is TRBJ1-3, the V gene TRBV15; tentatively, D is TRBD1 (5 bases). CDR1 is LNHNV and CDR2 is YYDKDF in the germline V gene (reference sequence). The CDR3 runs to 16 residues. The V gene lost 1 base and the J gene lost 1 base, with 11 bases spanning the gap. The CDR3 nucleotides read TGTGCCACCAGCAGAGCCCTTCAGGGATCTGGAAACACCATATATTTT. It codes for CATSRALQGSGNTIYF.

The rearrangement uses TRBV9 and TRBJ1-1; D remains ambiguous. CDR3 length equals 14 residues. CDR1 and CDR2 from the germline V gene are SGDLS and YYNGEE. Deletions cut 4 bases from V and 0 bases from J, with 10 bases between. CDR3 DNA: TGTGCCAGCAGCTCTAGCCCCATGAACACTGAAGCTTTCTTT. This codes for CASSSSPMNTEAFF.

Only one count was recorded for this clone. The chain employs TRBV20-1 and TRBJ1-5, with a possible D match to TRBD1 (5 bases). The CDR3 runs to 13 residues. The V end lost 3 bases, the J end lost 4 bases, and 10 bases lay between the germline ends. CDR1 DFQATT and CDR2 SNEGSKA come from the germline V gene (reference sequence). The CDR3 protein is CSASGRGNQPQHF. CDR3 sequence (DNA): TGCAGTGCTAGTGGACGGGGGAATCAGCCCCAGCATTTT.